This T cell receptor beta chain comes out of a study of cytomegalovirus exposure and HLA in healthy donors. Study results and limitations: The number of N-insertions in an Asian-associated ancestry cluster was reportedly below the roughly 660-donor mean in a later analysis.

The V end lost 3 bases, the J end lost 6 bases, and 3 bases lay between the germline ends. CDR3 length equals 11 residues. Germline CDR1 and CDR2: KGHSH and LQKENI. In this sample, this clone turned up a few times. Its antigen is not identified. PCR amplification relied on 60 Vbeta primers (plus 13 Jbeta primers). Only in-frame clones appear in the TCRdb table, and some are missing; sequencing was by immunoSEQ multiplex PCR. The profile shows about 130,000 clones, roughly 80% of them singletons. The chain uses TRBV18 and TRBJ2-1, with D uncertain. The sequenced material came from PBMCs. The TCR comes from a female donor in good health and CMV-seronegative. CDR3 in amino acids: CASSPGNEQFF. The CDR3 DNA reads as TGTGCCAGCTCACCCGGCAATGAGCAGTTCTTC.